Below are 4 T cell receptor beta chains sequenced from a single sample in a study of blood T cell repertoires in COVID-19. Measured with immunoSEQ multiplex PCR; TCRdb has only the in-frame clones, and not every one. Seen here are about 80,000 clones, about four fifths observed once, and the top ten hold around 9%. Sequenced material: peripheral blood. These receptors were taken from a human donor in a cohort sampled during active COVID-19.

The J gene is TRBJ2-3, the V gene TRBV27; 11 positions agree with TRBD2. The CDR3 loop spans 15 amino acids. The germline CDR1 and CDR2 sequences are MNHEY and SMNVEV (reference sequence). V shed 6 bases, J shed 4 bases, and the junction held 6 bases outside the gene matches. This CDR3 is CASRTIAGGPDTQYF. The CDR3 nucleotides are TGTGCCAGCAGAACGATAGCGGGGGGGCCAGATACGCAGTATTTT.

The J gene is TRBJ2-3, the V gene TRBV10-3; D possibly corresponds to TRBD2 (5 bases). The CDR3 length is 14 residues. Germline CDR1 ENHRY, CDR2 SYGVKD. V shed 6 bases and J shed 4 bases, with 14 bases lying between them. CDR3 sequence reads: CAIRGGASPDTQYF. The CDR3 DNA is TGTGCCATCAGGGGTGGAGCTAGCCCAGATACGCAGTATTTT.

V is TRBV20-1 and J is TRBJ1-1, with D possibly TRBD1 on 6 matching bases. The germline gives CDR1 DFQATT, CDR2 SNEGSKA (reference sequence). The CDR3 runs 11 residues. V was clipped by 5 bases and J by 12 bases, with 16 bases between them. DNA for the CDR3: TGCAGTGCTGCTTTGGGGGGGCCCCCTTTCTTT. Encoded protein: CSAALGGPPFF.

The CDR3 region is CASSLGRTTYEQYF. Here the CDR3 DNA reads TGCGCCAGCAGCTTGGGACGGACTACCTACGAGCAGTACTTC. The V call is TRBV5-1, the J call TRBJ2-7, with a weak D call TRBD2 (6 bases). The V end was cut by 0 bases, the J end by 2 bases, with 9 bases between. The CDR3 covers 14 residues. Germline CDR1 and CDR2: SGHRS and YFSETQ.